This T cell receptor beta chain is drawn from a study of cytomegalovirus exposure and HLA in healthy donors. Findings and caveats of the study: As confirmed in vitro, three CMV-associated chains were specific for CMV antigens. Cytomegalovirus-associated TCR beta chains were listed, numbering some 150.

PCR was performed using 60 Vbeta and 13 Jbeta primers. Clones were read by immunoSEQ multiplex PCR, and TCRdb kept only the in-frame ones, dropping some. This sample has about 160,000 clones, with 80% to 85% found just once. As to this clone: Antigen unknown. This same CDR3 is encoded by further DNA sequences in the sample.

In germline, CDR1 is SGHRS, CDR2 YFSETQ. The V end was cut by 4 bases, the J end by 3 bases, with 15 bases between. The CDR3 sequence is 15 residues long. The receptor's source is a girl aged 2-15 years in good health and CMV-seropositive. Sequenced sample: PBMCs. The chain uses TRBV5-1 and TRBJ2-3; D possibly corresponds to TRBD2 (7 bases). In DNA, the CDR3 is TGCGCCAGCAGCCTGGGGGGGCGGGGGACAGATACGCAGTATTTT. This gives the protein CASSLGGRGTDTQYF.